The source of this T cell receptor beta chain is a study of beta chain features in type 1 diabetes. The study, taken as a whole, reports: Shorter TCRB CDR3s, moderately but significantly so, marked every one of the four CD4+ subsets in Type 1 diabetes patients.

What was sequenced were expressed TCRB transcripts, since all of the isolated RNA had been reverse transcribed. Sequencing was performed with immunoSEQ multiplex PCR; in TCRdb, only in-frame clones are kept and a portion is missing. The sample lists about 340,000 clones, around 9% occurring once. In its sample, this clone was seen a few times. The target antigen is unknown. The sequence was collected from a man aged 25-40 years with type 1 diabetes. Sequencing input: central memory CD4+ T cells from blood.

CDR3 DNA: TGCGCCAGCAGCCGGACAGGGGGCAACGAGCAGTACTTC. This translates into CASSRTGGNEQYF. This sequence joins TRBV5-1 and TRBJ2-7, with 11 bases fitting TRBD1. J gave up 5 bases and V 4 bases, and 2 bases lay outside the gene matches. There are 13 residues in the CDR3. The germline V gene encodes CDR1 SGHRS and CDR2 YFSETQ.